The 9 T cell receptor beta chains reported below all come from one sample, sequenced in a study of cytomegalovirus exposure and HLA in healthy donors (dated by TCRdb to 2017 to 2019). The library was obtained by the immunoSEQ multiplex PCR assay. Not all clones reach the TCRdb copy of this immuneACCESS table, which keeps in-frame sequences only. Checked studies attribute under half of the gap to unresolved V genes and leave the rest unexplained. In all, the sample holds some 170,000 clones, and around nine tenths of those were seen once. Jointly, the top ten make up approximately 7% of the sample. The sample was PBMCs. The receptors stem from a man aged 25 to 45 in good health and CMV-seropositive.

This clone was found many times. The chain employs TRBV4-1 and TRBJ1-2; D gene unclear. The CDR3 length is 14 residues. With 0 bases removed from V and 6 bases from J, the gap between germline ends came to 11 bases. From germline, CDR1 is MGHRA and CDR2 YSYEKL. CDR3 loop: CASSQDPWANGYTF. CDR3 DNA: TGCGCCAGCAGCCAAGACCCCTGGGCGAATGGCTACACCTTC.

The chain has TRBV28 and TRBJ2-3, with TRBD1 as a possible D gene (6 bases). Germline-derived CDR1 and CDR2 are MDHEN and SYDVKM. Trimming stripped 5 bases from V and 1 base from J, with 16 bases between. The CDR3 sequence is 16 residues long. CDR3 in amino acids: CASSAPGTRRTDTQYF. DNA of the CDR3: TGTGCCAGCAGTGCCCCCGGGACAAGACGCACAGATACGCAGTATTTT. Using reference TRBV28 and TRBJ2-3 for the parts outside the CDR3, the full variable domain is DVKVTQSSRYLVKRTGEKVFLECVQDMDHENMFWYRQDPGLGLRLIYFSYDVKMKEKGDIPEGYSVSREKKERFSLILESASTNQTSMYLCASSAPGTRRTDTQYFGPGTRLTVL.

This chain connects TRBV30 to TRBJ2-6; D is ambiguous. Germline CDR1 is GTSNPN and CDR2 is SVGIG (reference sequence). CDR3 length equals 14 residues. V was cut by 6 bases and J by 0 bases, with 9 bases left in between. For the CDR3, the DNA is TGTGCCTGCCCTCGGGCCTCTGGGGCCAACGTCCTGACTTTC. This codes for CACPRASGANVLTF.

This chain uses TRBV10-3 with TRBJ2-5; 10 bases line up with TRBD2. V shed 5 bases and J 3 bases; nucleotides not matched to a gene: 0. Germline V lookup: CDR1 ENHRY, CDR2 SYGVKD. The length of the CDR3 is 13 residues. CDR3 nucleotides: TGTGCCATCAGTCTAGCGGGAGAAGAGACCCAGTACTTC. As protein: CAISLAGEETQYF.

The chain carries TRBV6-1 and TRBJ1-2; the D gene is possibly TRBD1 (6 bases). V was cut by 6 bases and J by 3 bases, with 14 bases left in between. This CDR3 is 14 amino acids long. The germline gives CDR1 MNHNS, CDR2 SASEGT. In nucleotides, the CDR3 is TGTGCCAGCAGGGTCAGGGGAGATCACTATGGCTACACCTTC. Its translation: CASRVRGDHYGYTF.

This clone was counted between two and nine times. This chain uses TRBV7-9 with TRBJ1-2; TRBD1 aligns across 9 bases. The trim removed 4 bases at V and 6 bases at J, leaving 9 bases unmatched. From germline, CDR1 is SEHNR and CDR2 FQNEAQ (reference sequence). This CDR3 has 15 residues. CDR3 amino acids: CASSSGTGRADGYTF. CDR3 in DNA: TGTGCCAGCAGCTCCGGGACAGGGAGAGCGGATGGCTACACCTTC.

CDR3 sequence (DNA): TGCGCCAGCAGCTTAGTAGCGGGAGTTTCCTACAATGAGCAGTTCTTC. Translation gives CASSLVAGVSYNEQFF. V and J are TRBV5-1 and TRBJ2-1; TRBD2 matches 9 bases. The CDR3 extends over 16 amino acids. Germline loops: CDR1 SGHRS, CDR2 YFSETQ. V lost 2 bases to trimming and J lost 1 base; unmatched junction nucleotides: 4.

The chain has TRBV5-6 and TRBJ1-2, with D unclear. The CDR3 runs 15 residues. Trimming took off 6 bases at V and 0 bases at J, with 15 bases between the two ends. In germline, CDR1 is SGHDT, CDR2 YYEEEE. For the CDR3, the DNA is TGTGCCAGCACCCCCTCGGACGGGACTAACTATGGCTACACCTTC. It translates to CASTPSDGTNYGYTF. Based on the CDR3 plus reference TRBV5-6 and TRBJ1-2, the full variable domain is DAGVTQSPTHLIKTRGQQVTLRCSPKSGHDTVSWYQQALGQGPQFIFQYYEEEERQRGNFPDRFSGHQFPNYSSELNVNALLLGDSALYLCASTPSDGTNYGYTFGSGTRLTVV.

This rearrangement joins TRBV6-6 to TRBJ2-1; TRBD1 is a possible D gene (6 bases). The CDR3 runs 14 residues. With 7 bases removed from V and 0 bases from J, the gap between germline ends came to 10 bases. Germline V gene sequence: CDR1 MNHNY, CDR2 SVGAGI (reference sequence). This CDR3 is CASINRDSYNEQFF. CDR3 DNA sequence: TGTGCCAGCATAAACAGGGACTCCTACAATGAGCAGTTCTTC.